Following are 32 T cell receptor beta chains from one sample sequenced in a study of human T cells and chemical hapten exposure. In TCRdb, the RACE reads were re-called with MiXCR into one record per CDR3 protein. The sample shows fewer than 80,000 distinct CDR3 sequences, around 10% of them seen only once. Time point reported: patch test 2, 6 weeks after DPC sensitization. Treatment meaning: therapeutic diphenylcyclopropenone sensitization with weekly scalp DPC. Specimen: whole blood, collected in connection with sensitization to the hapten diphenylcyclopropenone (DPC). The receptors here all came from a woman in her 50s with alopecia areata. Some clones in this sample may be carry-over from other donors' samples.

The chain is built from TRBV20-1 and TRBJ2-1; D ambiguous. This CDR3 spans 11 amino acids. V lost 4 bases, J lost 5 bases, and 6 bases lay in between. CDR1 DFQATT and CDR2 SNEGSKA come from the germline V gene (reference sequence). This chain's CDR3 is CSAKLNNEQFF. The CDR3 bases are TGCAGTGCTAAACTAAACAATGAGCAGTTCTTC.

On this clonotype itself: This may come from a read error, since a much larger clone is one base off. The V gene is TRBV7-9, the J gene TRBJ1-4; D ambiguous. V was clipped by 8 bases and J by 12 bases, with 13 bases between them. The germline V gene encodes CDR1 SEHNR and CDR2 FQNEAQ (reference sequence). The CDR3 consists of 11 residues. CDR3 loop: CASGRLSELFF. The CDR3 DNA reads as TGTGCCAGCGGCCGATTAAGTGAACTGTTTTTT.

V gene TRBV11-3 combines with J gene TRBJ2-1; TRBD1 is a possible D gene (6 bases). This CDR3 spans 15 amino acids. Germline CDR1 SGHNT, CDR2 YENEEA. The V end was cut by 0 bases, the J end by 3 bases, with 9 bases between. CDR3 residues: CASSLDGTRYNEQFF. CDR3 nucleotide sequence: TGTGCCAGCAGCTTAGACGGGACACGCTACAATGAGCAGTTCTTC.

This clonotype was observed a handful of times. The V and J genes are TRBV29-1 and TRBJ2-3; D gene uncertain. Germline assignment: CDR1 SQVTM and CDR2 ANQGSEA. V gave up 3 bases and J gave up 1 base, with 5 bases separating them. The CDR3 contains 12 residues. CDR3 nucleotides: TGCAGCGTTGACCTACGCACAGATACGCAGTATTTT. It translates to CSVDLRTDTQYF.

In its sample, this clonotype was seen a few times. This chain links TRBV20-1 with TRBJ2-3; D is perhaps TRBD1 or TRBD2 (5 bases each). CDR3 size: 12 residues. Germline-derived CDR1 and CDR2 are DFQATT and SNEGSKA (reference sequence). Trimming cost V 4 bases and J 4 bases, with 9 bases left between them. The CDR3 nucleotides are TGCAGTGCTATACTGGGGGCAGATACGCAGTATTTT. It translates to CSAILGADTQYF.

This clonotype showed up many times. The J gene is TRBJ1-1, the V gene TRBV5-1; maybe TRBD1 (5 bases). Trimming left V 0 bases short and J 1 base short, with 13 bases between. The CDR3 sequence is 16 residues long. Germline values: CDR1 SGHRS, CDR2 YFSETQ. Here the CDR3 reads CASSLDSGAANTEAFF. CDR3 DNA: TGCGCCAGCAGCTTGGATAGTGGGGCCGCGAACACTGAAGCTTTCTTT. The whole variable domain, filled in from reference TRBV5-1 and TRBJ1-1, reads KAGVTQTPRYLIKTRGQQVTLSCSPISGHRSVSWYQQTPGQGLQFLFEYFSETQRNKGNFPGRFSGRQFSNSRSEMNVSTLELGDSALYLCASSLDSGAANTEAFFGQGTRLTVV.

This clonotype was seen ten or more times. The rearrangement links TRBV6-1 to TRBJ2-1; D is unclear. V was trimmed by 7 bases and J by 0 bases, leaving 10 bases between them. The V gene's germline CDR1 is MNHNS and CDR2 SASEGT. CDR3 length: 14 residues. Here the CDR3 DNA reads TGTGCCAGCAACCTCGAGAGCTCCTACAATGAGCAGTTCTTC. It specifies CASNLESSYNEQFF.

J is TRBJ2-3 and V is TRBV7-2, with 9 bases aligning to TRBD2. CDR1 and CDR2 (germline): SGHTA, FQGNSA. The CDR3 spans 15 residues. The junction had 3 bases not matched to a gene; V was cut back by 3 bases and J by 2 bases. The CDR3 loop is CASSFLAGYTDTQYF. DNA of the CDR3: TGTGCCAGCAGCTTTCTAGCGGGGTACACAGATACGCAGTATTTT.

In this sample, this clonotype turned up many times. The rearrangement uses TRBV19 and TRBJ2-7; D possibly corresponds to TRBD2 (6 bases). CDR1 is LNHDA, CDR2 SQIVND, per germline (reference sequence). V was cut by 4 bases and J by 2 bases, with 12 bases left in between. The CDR3 runs 14 residues. CDR3 amino acids: CASSRDSAPYEQYF. In DNA form, the CDR3 reads TGTGCCAGTAGTAGGGACTCGGCTCCCTACGAGCAGTACTTC.

This clonotype has at least ten counts. One end of the junction fails to match germline, which may point to a read error. The chain uses TRBV14 and TRBJ1-2; TRBD1 might be the D (6 bases). Germline-derived CDR1 and CDR2 are SGHDN and FVKESK. The CDR3 loop spans 14 amino acids. DNA for the CDR3: TGTGCCAGCAGTCAGACAGGACTCAATAGGATAGTCGCCTTC. Amino acids: CASSQTGLNRIVAF.

This clonotype was counted between two and nine times. The chain uses TRBV11-3 and TRBJ2-2, with 9 bases lining up with TRBD2. The V segment lost 3 bases and the J segment 8 bases; nucleotides outside the gene matches: 4. Germline V gene sequence: CDR1 SGHNT, CDR2 YENEEA. CDR3 length: 14 residues. CDR3 DNA: TGTGCCAGCAGCTTTATTAGCGGGAGTGGGGAGCTGTTTTTT. It is translated as CASSFISGSGELFF.

This clonotype came up many times. The rearrangement uses TRBV5-4 and TRBJ2-5; D not certain. The CDR3 has 12 residues. CDR1 is SGHNT, CDR2 YYREEE, per germline (reference sequence). V was shortened by 0 bases and J by 4 bases, with 4 bases between the two germline ends. The chain's CDR3 is CASSLGPETQYF. CDR3 in DNA: TGTGCCAGCAGCTTGGGTCCAGAGACCCAGTACTTC. The full variable domain, completed using reference TRBV5-4 and TRBJ2-5, is ETGVTQSPTHLIKTRGQQVTLRCSSQSGHNTVSWYQQALGQGPQFIFQYYREEENGRGNFPPRFSGLQFPNYSSELNVNALELDDSALYLCASSLGPETQYFGPGTRLLVL.

This clonotype was counted ten times or more. The chain recombines TRBV2 with TRBJ2-1; D unresolved. The V and J ends lost 7 bases and 4 bases respectively, with 5 bases between them. The CDR3 runs to 11 residues. Germline CDR1 and CDR2: SNHLY and FYNNEI. For the CDR3, the DNA is TGTGCCAGCACCACATACAATGAGCAGTTCTTC. Protein product: CASTTYNEQFF.

This clonotype has just a few counts. The rearrangement links TRBV29-1 to TRBJ2-2; D could derive from TRBD1 or TRBD2 (5 bases each). V lost 5 bases to trimming and J lost 8 bases, with 18 bases between them. This CDR3 contains 14 residues. The V gene's germline CDR1 is SQVTM and CDR2 ANQGSEA. CDR3 sequence reads: CSVTPGRGLGELFF. The CDR3 nucleotides are TGCAGCGTTACACCGGGACGGGGTTTGGGGGAGCTGTTTTTT.

In this sample, this clonotype turned up many times. The chain is built from TRBV6-5 and TRBJ1-1; D uncertain. This CDR3 has 13 residues. The germline CDR1 and CDR2 sequences are MNHEY and SVGAGI. V was shortened by 2 bases and J by 2 bases, with 6 bases between the two germline ends. The CDR3 nucleotides are TGTGCCAGCAGTTACGATTCAAACACTGAAGCTTTCTTT. Translating gives CASSYDSNTEAFF.

V gene TRBV5-1 combines with J gene TRBJ2-1, with a possible D match to TRBD2 (5 bases). The CDR3 extends over 15 amino acids. V gave up 3 bases and J gave up 6 bases, with 16 bases separating them. In germline, CDR1 is SGHRS, CDR2 YFSETQ. Here the CDR3 reads CASSSGIGPRNEQFF. As DNA, the CDR3 is TGCGCCAGCAGCTCGGGGATCGGGCCTCGCAATGAGCAGTTCTTC.

Many counts were recorded for this clonotype. The CDR3 sequence: CSASISRLGYTF. The CDR3 bases are TGCAGTGCTAGTATATCCAGGCTCGGCTACACCTTC. The chain joins TRBV20-1 to TRBJ1-2; D not resolved. Germline CDR1 and CDR2: DFQATT and SNEGSKA (reference sequence). This CDR3 has 12 amino acids. The germline V and J ends were trimmed by 3 bases and 8 bases, with 13 bases remaining between them.

The table lists this clonotype with a few counts. The chain is built from TRBV3-1 and TRBJ2-5; perhaps TRBD2 as D (5 bases). CDR3 length: 16 amino acids. The V and J ends lost 0 bases and 6 bases respectively, with 17 bases between them. The germline V gene encodes CDR1 LGHDT and CDR2 YNNKEL (reference sequence). The CDR3 loop reads CASSQDMAGRGKTQYF. The CDR3 DNA reads as TGTGCCAGCAGCCAAGATATGGCAGGCCGAGGGAAGACCCAGTACTTC.

This clonotype was seen only a few times. The chain employs TRBV29-1 and TRBJ2-7, with D possibly called TRBD1 or TRBD2 (5 bases each). CDR3 size: 12 residues. Germline loops: CDR1 SQVTM, CDR2 ANQGSEA. V dropped 5 bases and J dropped 4 bases, with 12 bases sitting between them. CDR3 sequence reads: CSVQGGGYEQYF. CDR3 DNA sequence: TGCAGCGTTCAGGGCGGAGGATACGAGCAGTACTTC.

The rearrangement uses TRBV9 and TRBJ1-1; D remains ambiguous. Trimming removed 0 bases at V and 3 bases at J, with 18 bases between. The CDR3 consists of 17 residues. The germline V gene has CDR1 SGDLS and CDR2 YYNGEE. CDR3 in amino acids: CASSVGSWERWDTEAFF. The CDR3 region has the DNA TGTGCCAGCAGCGTAGGCTCGTGGGAAAGATGGGACACTGAAGCTTTCTTT.

This clonotype appeared a single time. V and J are TRBV29-1 and TRBJ2-5; TRBD1 matches 7 bases. CDR3 size: 11 residues. J gave up 9 bases and V 6 bases, and 7 bases lay outside the gene matches. Germline V gene data show CDR1 as SQVTM and CDR2 as ANQGSEA. CDR3 in DNA: TGCAGCGTCGGAACAGGGGATCCCCAGTACTTC. This gives the protein CSVGTGDPQYF.

This clonotype was observed at least ten times. The chain recombines TRBV20-1 with TRBJ2-3; weak D call: TRBD2 (6 bases). Trimming cost V 0 bases and J 2 bases, with 12 bases left between them. The CDR3 totals 15 residues. Germline lookup yields CDR1 DFQATT and CDR2 SNEGSKA (reference sequence). The CDR3 DNA follows: TGCAGTGCTAGAGAGTCCCGGGAGCCCACAGATACGCAGTATTTT. This codes for CSARESREPTDTQYF.

This clonotype was recorded a few times. The chain employs TRBV10-1 and TRBJ2-7; TRBD1 matches at 9 bases. J was trimmed by 3 bases and V by 0 bases; bases with no gene match: 3. Germline V gives CDR1 WNHNN, CDR2 SYGVQD (reference sequence). CDR3 length: 15 residues. The CDR3 protein is CASSESGQGFYEQYF. The CDR3 nucleotides read TGCGCCAGCAGTGAGTCGGGACAGGGATTCTACGAGCAGTACTTC.

This clonotype was recorded many times. V usage is TRBV5-4 and J usage is TRBJ1-2; D not certain. From germline, CDR1 is SGHNT and CDR2 YYREEE (reference sequence). V dropped 2 bases and J dropped 2 bases, with 7 bases sitting between them. CDR3 length: 13 amino acids. Here the CDR3 reads CASSFWNNYGYTF. The CDR3 coding sequence is TGTGCCAGCAGCTTTTGGAACAACTATGGCTACACCTTC. Together with reference TRBV5-4 and TRBJ1-2, the CDR3 gives the full variable domain: ETGVTQSPTHLIKTRGQQVTLRCSSQSGHNTVSWYQQALGQGPQFIFQYYREEENGRGNFPPRFSGLQFPNYSSELNVNALELDDSALYLCASSFWNNYGYTFGSGTRLTVV.

This clonotype was detected only a few times. The chain carries TRBV20-1 and TRBJ2-1, with TRBD2 identical over 9 bases. CDR3 size: 15 residues. Trimming removed 5 bases from V and 4 bases from J; junction bases left unmatched: 9. Germline values: CDR1 DFQATT, CDR2 SNEGSKA (reference sequence). For the CDR3, the DNA is TGCAGTGCTCCATCCGGGACTAGCAGGTACAATGAGCAGTTCTTC. As protein: CSAPSGTSRYNEQFF.

This clonotype showed up just a few times. This rearrangement joins TRBV5-1 to TRBJ2-3; unclear D gene. This CDR3 spans 13 amino acids. Trimming took 6 bases from V and 1 from J, leaving 9 bases between them. CDR1 and CDR2 from the germline V gene are SGHRS and YFSETQ. CDR3 loop: CASIPDGTDTQYF. Here the CDR3 DNA reads TGCGCCAGCATCCCGGATGGCACAGATACGCAGTATTTT. Variable domain in full (rest from reference TRBV5-1 and TRBJ2-3): KAGVTQTPRYLIKTRGQQVTLSCSPISGHRSVSWYQQTPGQGLQFLFEYFSETQRNKGNFPGRFSGRQFSNSRSEMNVSTLELGDSALYLCASIPDGTDTQYFGPGTRLTVL.

In regard to this clonotype: A junction boundary mismatches the germline segment, possibly from a read error. The chain combines TRBV4-1 with TRBJ2-1; 10 nucleotides line up with TRBD2. The CDR3 is 13 amino acids. CDR1 is MGHRA and CDR2 is YSYEKL in the germline V gene. This chain's CDR3 is CASSQEAGGPRIF. CDR3 DNA sequence: TGCGCCAGCAGCCAAGAAGCGGGAGGGCCGAGGATCTTC.

This clonotype was counted ten times or more. The chain carries TRBV2 and TRBJ1-6, with 10 bases aligning to TRBD1. Trimming at V came to 6 bases and at J to 6 bases, leaving 5 bases not matched to a gene. Germline V CDR1 and CDR2: SNHLY, FYNNEI. The CDR3 sequence is 15 residues long. In DNA form, the CDR3 reads TGTGCCAGCAGCGGGACAGGGGTTCGTAATTCACCCCTCCACTTT. It specifies CASSGTGVRNSPLHF.

This clonotype was counted at least ten times. V and J are TRBV29-1 and TRBJ2-3; D gene unclear. Trimming stripped 6 bases from V and 2 bases from J, with 12 bases between. The length of the CDR3 is 13 residues. Germline V lookup: CDR1 SQVTM, CDR2 ANQGSEA. The CDR3 loop reads CSVRGRTTDTQYF. The CDR3 region has the DNA TGCAGCGTCCGAGGTAGGACCACAGATACGCAGTATTTT.

This sequence joins TRBV6-5 and TRBJ2-5; possibly TRBD1 for D (7 bases). The CDR3 is made up of 15 amino acids. The germline gives CDR1 MNHEY, CDR2 SVGAGI. V was trimmed by 4 bases and J by 4 bases, leaving 16 bases between them. The CDR3 coding sequence is TGTGCCAGCAGTTCCCCAGGGGGGACGGCAGAGACCCAGTACTTC. This codes for CASSSPGGTAETQYF.

This clonotype has a count of ten or more. The CDR3 protein is CSVEGLAGQETQYF. The CDR3 DNA follows: TGCAGCGTTGAAGGACTAGCCGGCCAAGAGACCCAGTACTTC. This chain joins TRBV29-1 and TRBJ2-5; 7 bases map to TRBD2. J was trimmed by 1 base and V by 1 base; bases with no gene match: 3. CDR3 size: 14 residues. Germline-derived CDR1 and CDR2 are SQVTM and ANQGSEA.

This clonotype was picked up a small number of times. This sequence joins TRBV3-1 and TRBJ1-1; D unresolved. Germline V CDR1 and CDR2: LGHDT, YNNKEL (reference sequence). The CDR3 length is 13 residues. The ends were cut back, 3 bases at V and 5 bases at J, with 10 bases in the middle. The CDR3, as DNA: TGTGCCAGCAGCCATTTACGGGAGACTGAAGCTTTCTTT. Amino acid sequence: CASSHLRETEAFF.